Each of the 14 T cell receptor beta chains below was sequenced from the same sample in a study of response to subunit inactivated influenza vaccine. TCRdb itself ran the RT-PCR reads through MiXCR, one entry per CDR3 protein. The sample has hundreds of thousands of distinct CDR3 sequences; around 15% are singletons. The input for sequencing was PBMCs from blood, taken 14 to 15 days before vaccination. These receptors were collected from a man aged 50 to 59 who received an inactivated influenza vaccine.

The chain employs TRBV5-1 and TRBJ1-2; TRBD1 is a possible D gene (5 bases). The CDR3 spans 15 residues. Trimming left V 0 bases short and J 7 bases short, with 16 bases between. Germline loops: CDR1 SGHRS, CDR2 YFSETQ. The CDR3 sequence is CASSLAGVKGAGYTF. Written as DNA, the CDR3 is TGCGCCAGCAGCTTGGCCGGGGTTAAAGGGGCTGGCTACACCTTC.

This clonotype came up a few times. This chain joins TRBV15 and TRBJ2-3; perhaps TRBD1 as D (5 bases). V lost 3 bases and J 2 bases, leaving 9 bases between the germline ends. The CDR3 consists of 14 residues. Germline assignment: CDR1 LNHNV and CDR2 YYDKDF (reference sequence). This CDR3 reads CATSSDRYTDTQYF. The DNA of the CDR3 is TGTGCCACCAGCAGTGACAGATACACAGATACGCAGTATTTT.

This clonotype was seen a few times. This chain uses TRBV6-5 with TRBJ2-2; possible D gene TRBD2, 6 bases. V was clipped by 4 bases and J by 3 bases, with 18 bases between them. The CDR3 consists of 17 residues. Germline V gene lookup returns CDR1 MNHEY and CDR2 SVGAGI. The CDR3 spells CASSSSGVGLHTGELFF. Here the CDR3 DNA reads TGTGCCAGCAGTTCTTCCGGGGTGGGACTTCACACCGGGGAGCTGTTTTTT.

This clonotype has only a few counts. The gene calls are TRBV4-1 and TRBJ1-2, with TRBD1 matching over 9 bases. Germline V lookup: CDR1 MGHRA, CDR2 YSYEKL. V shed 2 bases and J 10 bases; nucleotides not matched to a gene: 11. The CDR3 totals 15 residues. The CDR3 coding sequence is TGCGCCAGCAGCCAACCCGGCGGGACAGGGCCCTTCTACACCTTC. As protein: CASSQPGGTGPFYTF.

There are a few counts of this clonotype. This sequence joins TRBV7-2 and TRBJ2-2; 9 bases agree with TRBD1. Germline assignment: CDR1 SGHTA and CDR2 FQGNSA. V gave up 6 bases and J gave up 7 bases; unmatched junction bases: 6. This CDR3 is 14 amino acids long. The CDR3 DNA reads TGTGCCAGCAGAAACAGGGGGCAAGTCGGGGAGCTGTTTTTT. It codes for CASRNRGQVGELFF.

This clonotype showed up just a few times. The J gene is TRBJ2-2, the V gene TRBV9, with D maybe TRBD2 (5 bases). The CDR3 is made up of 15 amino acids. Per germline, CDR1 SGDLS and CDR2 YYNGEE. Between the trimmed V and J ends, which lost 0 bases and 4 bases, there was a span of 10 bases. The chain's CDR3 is CASSVGDYRTGELFF. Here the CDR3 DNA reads TGTGCCAGCAGCGTAGGTGACTACCGCACCGGGGAGCTGTTTTTT.

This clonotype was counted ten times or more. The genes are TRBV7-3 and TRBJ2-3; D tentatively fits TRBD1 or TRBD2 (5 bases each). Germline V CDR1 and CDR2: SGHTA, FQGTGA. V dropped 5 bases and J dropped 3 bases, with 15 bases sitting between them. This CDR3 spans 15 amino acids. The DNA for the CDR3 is TGTGCCAGCAGCGTCTTGGGGGATTCGACAGATACGCAGTATTTT. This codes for CASSVLGDSTDTQYF.

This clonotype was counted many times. For the CDR3, the DNA is TGCGCCAGCAGCTTGGGCTCCAGGGATAACGAGCAGTACTTC. Its translation is CASSLGSRDNEQYF. The chain joins TRBV5-1 to TRBJ2-7, with D maybe TRBD1 (5 bases). CDR3 length: 14 amino acids. Germline CDR1 reads SGHRS; CDR2 reads YFSETQ. V was pared by 0 bases and J by 5 bases, with 12 bases between.

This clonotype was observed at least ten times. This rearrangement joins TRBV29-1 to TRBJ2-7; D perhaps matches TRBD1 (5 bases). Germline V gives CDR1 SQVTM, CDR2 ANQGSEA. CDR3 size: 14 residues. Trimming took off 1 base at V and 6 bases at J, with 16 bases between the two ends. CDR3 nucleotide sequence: TGCAGCGTTGAAGTTAGGGCAGGGTTGGGCGAGCAGTACTTC. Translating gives CSVEVRAGLGEQYF.

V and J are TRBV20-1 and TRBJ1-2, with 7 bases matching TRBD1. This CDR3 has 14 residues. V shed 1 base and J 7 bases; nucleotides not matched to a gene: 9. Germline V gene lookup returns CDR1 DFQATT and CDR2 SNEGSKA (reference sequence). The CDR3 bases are TGCAGTGCTAGAGCCGGGACAGACTCTTCTGGCTACACCTTC. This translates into CSARAGTDSSGYTF.

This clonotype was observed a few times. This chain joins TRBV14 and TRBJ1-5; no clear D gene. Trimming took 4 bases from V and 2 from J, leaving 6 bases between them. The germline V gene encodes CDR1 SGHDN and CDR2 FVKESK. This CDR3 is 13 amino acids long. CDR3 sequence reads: CASSPYGNQPQHF. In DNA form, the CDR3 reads TGTGCCAGCAGCCCGTATGGCAATCAGCCCCAGCATTTT.

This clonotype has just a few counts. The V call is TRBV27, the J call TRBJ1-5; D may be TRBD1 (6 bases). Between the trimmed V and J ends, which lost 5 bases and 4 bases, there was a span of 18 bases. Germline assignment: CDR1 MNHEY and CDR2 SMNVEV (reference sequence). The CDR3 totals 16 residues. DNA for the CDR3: TGTGCCAGCAGTCCGATGGATACAGGGCCAAATCAGCCCCAGCATTTT. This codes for CASSPMDTGPNQPQHF.

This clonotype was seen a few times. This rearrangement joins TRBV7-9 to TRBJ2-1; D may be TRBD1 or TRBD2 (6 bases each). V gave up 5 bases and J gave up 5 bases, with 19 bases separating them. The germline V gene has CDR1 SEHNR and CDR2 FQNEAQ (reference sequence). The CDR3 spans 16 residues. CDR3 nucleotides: TGTGCCAGCAGCCCCTCCCGGGGGCTAACGAACAATGAGCAGTTCTTC. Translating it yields CASSPSRGLTNNEQFF.

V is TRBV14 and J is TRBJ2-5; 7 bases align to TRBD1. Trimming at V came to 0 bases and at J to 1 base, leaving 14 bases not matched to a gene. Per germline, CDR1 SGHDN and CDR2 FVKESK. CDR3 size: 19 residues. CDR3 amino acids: CASSQDRSIRGRLQETQYF. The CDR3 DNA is TGTGCCAGCAGCCAAGATCGTTCTATCAGGGGGAGACTCCAAGAGACCCAGTACTTC.